The 5 T cell receptor beta chains reported below all come from one sample, sequenced in a study of shared clonotypes between healthy human individuals. This table comes from immunoSEQ multiplex PCR, and its TCRdb copy is limited to in-frame clones, with some not included. The repertoire includes 2 million to 2.5 million clones, 80% to 95% of them detected once, and 0.37% sits in the top ten. The sequencing input was naive CD4+ T cells from PBMCs. Subset indicated: CD45RA+ positively selected. The receptor source for this set is a man aged 18 to 30 in good health. Some clones in this sample may be carry-over from other donors' samples.

This sequence joins TRBV25-1 and TRBJ2-3; perhaps TRBD2 as D (6 bases). This CDR3 has 15 residues. Trimming removed 4 bases at V and 1 base at J, with 12 bases between. Germline-derived CDR1 and CDR2 are MGHDK and SYGVNS. The CDR3 DNA follows: TGTGCCAGCAGTGCCACCGGGACTGGCACAGATACGCAGTATTTT. The encoded protein is CASSATGTGTDTQYF.

The chain uses TRBV18 and TRBJ2-7, with unresolved D. CDR3 length: 12 amino acids. Trimming removed 2 bases from V and 5 bases from J, with 7 bases in between. The germline V gene encodes CDR1 KGHSH and CDR2 LQKENI. The CDR3 DNA sequence: TGTGCCAGCTCACCAAGCGTTAACGAGCAGTACTTC. It is translated as CASSPSVNEQYF.

As regards this clone: Other DNA sequences in the same sample also yield this CDR3. The genes are TRBV5-1 and TRBJ1-3; D ambiguous. The CDR3 is 14 residues long. The V end lost 1 base, the J end lost 0 bases, and 5 bases lay between the germline ends. CDR1 and CDR2 (germline): SGHRS, YFSETQ. CDR3 coding DNA: TGCGCCAGCAGCTTGACAGTCTCTGGAAACACCATATATTTT. Its protein product is CASSLTVSGNTIYF.

This chain connects TRBV9 to TRBJ2-6; weak D call: TRBD1 (6 bases). Germline V gene sequence: CDR1 SGDLS, CDR2 YYNGEE. The V gene lost 7 bases and the J gene lost 0 bases, with 14 bases spanning the gap. The CDR3 has 16 residues. DNA for the CDR3: TGTGCCAGCGAAGGACAGAAAGTCTCTGGGGCCAACGTCCTGACTTTC. Its protein product is CASEGQKVSGANVLTF.

The chain is built from TRBV5-1 and TRBJ2-5; D perhaps matches TRBD1 (5 bases). The V gene's germline CDR1 is SGHRS and CDR2 YFSETQ. V was pared by 4 bases and J by 7 bases, with 17 bases between. There are 14 residues in the CDR3. The CDR3, as DNA: TGCGCCAGCAGCCTACAGGCAACCCAGGGGACCCAGTACTTC. This translates into CASSLQATQGTQYF.